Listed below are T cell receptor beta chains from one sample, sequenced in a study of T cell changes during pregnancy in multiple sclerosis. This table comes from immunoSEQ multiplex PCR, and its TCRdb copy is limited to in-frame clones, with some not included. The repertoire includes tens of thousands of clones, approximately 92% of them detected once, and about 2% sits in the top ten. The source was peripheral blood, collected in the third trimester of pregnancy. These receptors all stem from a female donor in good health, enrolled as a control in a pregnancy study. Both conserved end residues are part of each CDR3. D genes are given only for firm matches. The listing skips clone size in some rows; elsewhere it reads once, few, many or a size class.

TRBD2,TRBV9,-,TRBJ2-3,TGTGCCAGCAGCGTAGCGGGACTAGCGGGAGGAGATACGCAGTATTTT,CASSVAGLAGGDTQYF
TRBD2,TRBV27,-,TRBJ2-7,TGTGCCAGCAGTTTAGGGCGGACTAGCATCTACGAGCAGTACTTC,CASSLGRTSIYEQYF
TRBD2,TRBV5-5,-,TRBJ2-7,TGTGCCAGCAGCCCGGGGGGGAGCTCCTACGAGCAGTACTTC,CASSPGGSSYEQYF
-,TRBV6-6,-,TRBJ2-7,TGTGCCAGCAGTTCGGGACTCCTCGATTCCTACGAGCAGTACTTC,CASSSGLLDSYEQYF
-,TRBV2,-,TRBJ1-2,TGTGCCAGCAGTCGATCAGGGGACTATGGCTACACCTTC,CASSRSGDYGYTF
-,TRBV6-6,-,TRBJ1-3,TGTGCCAGCAGGGGGGGGACAACTGGAAACACCATATATTTT,CASRGGTTGNTIYF
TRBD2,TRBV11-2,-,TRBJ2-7,TGTGCCAGCAGCTTAACAACACCTTTAGCGGGAGTAAACGAGCAGTACTTC,CASSLTTPLAGVNEQYF
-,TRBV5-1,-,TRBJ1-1,TGCGCCAGCAGGCGCTCCCCAATAGAGAACACTGAAGCTTTCTTT,CASRRSPIENTEAFF
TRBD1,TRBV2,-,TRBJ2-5,TGTGCCAGCAGCGGGCCGGGGACAGGGAAGTATCGTCAAGAGACCCAGTACTTC,CASSGPGTGKYRQETQYF
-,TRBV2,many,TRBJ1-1,TGTGCCAGCACCCCGACCAGGCAGACCATGAACACTGAAGCTTTCTTT,CASTPTRQTMNTEAFF
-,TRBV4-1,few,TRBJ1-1,TGCGCCAGCAGCCAAGGCAGGGACACTGAAGCTTTCTTT,CASSQGRDTEAFF
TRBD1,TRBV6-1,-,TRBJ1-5,TGTGCCAGCAGTCGTACAGGGGTTAATCAGCCCCAGCATTTT,CASSRTGVNQPQHF
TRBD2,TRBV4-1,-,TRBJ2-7,TGCGCCAGCAGCCAAATCCTACTAGCGGGAGCCGACGAGCAGTACTTC,CASSQILLAGADEQYF
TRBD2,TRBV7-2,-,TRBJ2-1,TGTGCCAGCAGCAAAGGGCGGGGGGACAATGAGCAGTTCTTC,CASSKGRGDNEQFF
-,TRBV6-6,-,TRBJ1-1,TGTGCCAGCAGTTACCGGAACCTCCGGGGAGCTTTCTTT,CASSYRNLRGAFF
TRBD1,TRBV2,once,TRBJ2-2,TGTGCCAGCATCGAGAGGGACAGGGATATCACCGGGGAGCTGTTTTTT,CASIERDRDITGELFF
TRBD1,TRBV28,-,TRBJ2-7,TGTGCCAGCCGCCAGGGGGACTACGAGCAGTACTTC,CASRQGDYEQYF
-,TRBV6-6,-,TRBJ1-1,TGTGCCAGCGGTCAGGGGTACACTGAAGCTTTCTTT,CASGQGYTEAFF
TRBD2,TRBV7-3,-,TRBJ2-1,TGTGCCAGCAGCGATCAGCGGGAGGGCCGGTACAATGAGCAGTTCTTC,CASSDQREGRYNEQFF
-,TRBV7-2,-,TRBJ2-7,TGTGCCAGCAGCTTGCGGAGGGCCGACCCCTACGAGCAGTACTTC,CASSLRRADPYEQYF
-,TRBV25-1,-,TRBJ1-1,TGTGCCAGAGTTTTTAGCTCGCCGGGGAAGGACACTGAAGCTTTCTTT,CARVFSSPGKDTEAFF
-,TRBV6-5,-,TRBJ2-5,TGTGCCAGCAGTTACGAGCACCAAGAGACCCAGTACTTC,CASSYEHQETQYF
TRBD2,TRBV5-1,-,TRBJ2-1,TGCGCCAGCAGCGGGGGTAGCGGGGGTTACAATGAGCAGTTCTTC,CASSGGSGGYNEQFF
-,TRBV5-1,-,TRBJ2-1,TGCGCCAGCAGCTCGAGCCAGGTTTACAATGAGCAGTTCTTC,CASSSSQVYNEQFF
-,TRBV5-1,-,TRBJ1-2,TGCGCCAGCAGCTTGACCACAGGGTACATTGGTGGCTACACCTTC,CASSLTTGYIGGYTF
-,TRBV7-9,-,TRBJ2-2,TGTGCCAGCAGCTTGGACACGACCTTCACCGGGGAGCTGTTTTTT,CASSLDTTFTGELFF
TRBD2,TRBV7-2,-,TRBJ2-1,TGTGCCAGCAGCTTAGCGCTGCGCGGGGGGGCCTACAATGAGCAGTTCTTC,CASSLALRGGAYNEQFF
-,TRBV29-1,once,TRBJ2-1,TGCAGCGTTATCCCCCTAGGCGGATCGATCTCCTACAATGAGCAGTTCTTC,CSVIPLGGSISYNEQFF
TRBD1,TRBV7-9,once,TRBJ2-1,TGTGCCAGCAGCTTAGAGACAGGGAGCAATGAGCAGTTCTTC,CASSLETGSNEQFF
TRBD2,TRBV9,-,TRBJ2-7,TGTGCCAGCAGCGACTCCGGGACTAGCGGGACCTACGAGCAGTACTTC,CASSDSGTSGTYEQYF
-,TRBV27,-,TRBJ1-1,TGTGCCAGCAGTTTAACTACAGGGTTCGGGATTGAAGCTTTCTTT,CASSLTTGFGIEAFF
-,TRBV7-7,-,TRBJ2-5,TGTGCTAGCAGCTCCCCGGGGACTGGGGAGACCCAGTACTTC,CASSSPGTGETQYF
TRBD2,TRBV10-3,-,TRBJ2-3,TGTGCCATCAGTGCAGCTAGCGGGAAGAGCACAGATACGCAGTATTTT,CAISAASGKSTDTQYF
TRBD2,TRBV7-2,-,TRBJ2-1,TGTGCCAGCAGCTCGCGGACTAGCGGTTACAATGAGCAGTTCTTC,CASSSRTSGYNEQFF
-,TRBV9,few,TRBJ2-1,TGTGCCAGCAGCCCTCCGGGACTCGCCAACAATGAGCAGTTCTTC,CASSPPGLANNEQFF
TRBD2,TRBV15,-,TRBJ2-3,TGTGCCACCAGCAGAGGTCACTATAGCGGGAGGGGAGATACGCAGTATTTT,CATSRGHYSGRGDTQYF
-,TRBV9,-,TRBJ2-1,TGTGCCAGCACCCCCTGGGCCACCGGCAATGAGCAGTTCTTC,CASTPWATGNEQFF
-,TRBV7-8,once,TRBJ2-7,TGTGCCAGCAGAGAGGGGACTGCGGGCTCCTACGAGCAGTACTTC,CASREGTAGSYEQYF
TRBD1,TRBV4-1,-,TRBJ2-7,TGCGCCAGCAGCCCTTATACAGGGGGCAGAGACGAGCAGTACTTC,CASSPYTGGRDEQYF
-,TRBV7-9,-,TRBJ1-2,TGTGCCAGCAGCCAAACAGGGTACAACTATGGCTACACCTTC,CASSQTGYNYGYTF
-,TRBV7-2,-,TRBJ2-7,TGTGCCAGCAGCCCGGGGTACAACTACGAGCAGTACTTC,CASSPGYNYEQYF
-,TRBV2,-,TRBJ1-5,TGTGCCAGCAGTGTAGGGAGGTCTGTGCCCCAGCATTTT,CASSVGRSVPQHF
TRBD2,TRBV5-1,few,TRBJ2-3,TGCGCCAGCAGGTCGCCAACCCAGGTAGCGGGAAACACAGATACGCAGTATTTT,CASRSPTQVAGNTDTQYF
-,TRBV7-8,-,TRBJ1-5,TGTGCCAGCAGCTTAGTGGCAGACTATAGCAATCAGCCCCAGCATTTT,CASSLVADYSNQPQHF
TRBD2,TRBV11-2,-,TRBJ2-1,TGTGCCAGCAGCCGTCGACTAGCGGGGGGGGTATCCTACAATGAGCAGTTCTTC,CASSRRLAGGVSYNEQFF
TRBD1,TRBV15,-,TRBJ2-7,TGTGCCACCAGCAGAGGTGGACAGGCCGAGCAGTACTTC,CATSRGGQAEQYF
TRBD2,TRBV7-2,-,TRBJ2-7,TGTGCCAGCAGCGGGGGGGGGTACGAGCAGTACTTC,CASSGGGYEQYF
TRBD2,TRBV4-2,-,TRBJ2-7,TGTGCCAGCAGCCCGGGGGTTTCCGTCGCGGGAGTAGTGTACGAGCAGTACTTC,CASSPGVSVAGVVYEQYF
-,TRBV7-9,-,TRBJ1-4,TGTGCCAGCAGCTTAGGCGCGGGTGACATCAGCGCAGAAAAACTGTTTTTT,CASSLGAGDISAEKLFF
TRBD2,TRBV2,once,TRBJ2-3,TGTGCCAGCAGCCTAAGAGGGACTAGCGGGGTCCAAGATACGCAGTATTTT,CASSLRGTSGVQDTQYF
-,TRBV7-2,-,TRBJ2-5,TGTGCCAGCAGCTCCCCTCCGGGAGAGACCCAGTACTTC,CASSSPPGETQYF
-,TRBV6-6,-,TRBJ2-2,TGTGCCAGCAGTTCCCAAGCAGGCGGGGAGCTGTTTTTT,CASSSQAGGELFF
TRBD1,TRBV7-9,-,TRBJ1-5,TGTGCCAGCAGCGGGACAGGGGCTTATAGCAATCAGCCCCAGCATTTT,CASSGTGAYSNQPQHF
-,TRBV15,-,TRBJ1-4,TGTGCCACCAGCAGGGGGGGGCTAACAACTAATGAAAAACTGTTTTTT,CATSRGGLTTNEKLFF
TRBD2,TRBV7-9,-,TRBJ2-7,TGTGCCAGCAGCTTCGGAGGGGCGGGAGGGGGCGAGCAGTACTTC,CASSFGGAGGGEQYF
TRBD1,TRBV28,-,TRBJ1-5,TGTGCCATCGGACAGGGATCATATAGCAATCAGCCCCAGCATTTT,CAIGQGSYSNQPQHF
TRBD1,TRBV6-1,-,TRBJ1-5,TGTGCCAGCAAGGGGGGACAGCTTAATCAGCCCCAGCATTTT,CASKGGQLNQPQHF
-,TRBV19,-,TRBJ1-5,TGTGCCAGTAGTACCCTGGTTGGGCCGAATCAGCCCCAGCATTTT,CASSTLVGPNQPQHF
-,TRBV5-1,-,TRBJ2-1,TGCGCCAGCAGCGTCCTAGGCAATGAGCAGTTCTTC,CASSVLGNEQFF
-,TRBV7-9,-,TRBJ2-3,TGTGCCAGCAGCGCAGGGCGGACCATAAGCACAGATACGCAGTATTTT,CASSAGRTISTDTQYF